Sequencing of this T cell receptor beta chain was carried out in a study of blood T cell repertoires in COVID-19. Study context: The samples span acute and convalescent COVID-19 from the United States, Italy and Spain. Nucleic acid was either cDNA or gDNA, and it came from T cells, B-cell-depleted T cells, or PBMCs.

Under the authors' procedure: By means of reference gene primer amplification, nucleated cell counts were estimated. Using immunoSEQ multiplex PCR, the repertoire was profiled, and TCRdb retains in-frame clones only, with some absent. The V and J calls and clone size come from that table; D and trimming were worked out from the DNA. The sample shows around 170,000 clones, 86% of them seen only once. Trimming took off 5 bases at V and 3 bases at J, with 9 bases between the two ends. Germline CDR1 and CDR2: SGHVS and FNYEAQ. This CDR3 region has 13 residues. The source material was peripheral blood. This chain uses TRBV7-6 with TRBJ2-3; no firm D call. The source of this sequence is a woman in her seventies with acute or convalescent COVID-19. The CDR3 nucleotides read TGTGCCAGCAGCCTAAGAATAACAGATACGCAGTATTTT. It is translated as CASSLRITDTQYF.